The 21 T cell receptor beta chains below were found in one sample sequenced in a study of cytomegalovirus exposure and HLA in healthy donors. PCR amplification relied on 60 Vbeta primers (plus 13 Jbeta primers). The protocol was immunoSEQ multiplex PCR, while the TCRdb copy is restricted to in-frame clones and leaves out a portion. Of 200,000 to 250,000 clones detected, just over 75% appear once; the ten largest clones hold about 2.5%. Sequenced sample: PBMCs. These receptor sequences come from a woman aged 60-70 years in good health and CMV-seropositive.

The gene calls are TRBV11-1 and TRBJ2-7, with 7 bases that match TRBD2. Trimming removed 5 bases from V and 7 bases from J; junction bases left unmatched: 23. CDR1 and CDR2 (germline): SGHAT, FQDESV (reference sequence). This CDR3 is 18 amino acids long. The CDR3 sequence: CASSHHRGEVTSRREQYF. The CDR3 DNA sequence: TGTGCCAGCAGCCACCACCGGGGCGAGGTGACTAGCCGAAGAGAGCAGTACTTC.

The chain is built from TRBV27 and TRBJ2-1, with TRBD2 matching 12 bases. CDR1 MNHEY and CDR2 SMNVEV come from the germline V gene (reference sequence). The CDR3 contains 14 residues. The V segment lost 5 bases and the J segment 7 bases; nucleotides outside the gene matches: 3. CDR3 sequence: CASSTGLAGNEQFF. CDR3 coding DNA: TGTGCCAGCAGTACCGGACTAGCGGGGAATGAGCAGTTCTTC.

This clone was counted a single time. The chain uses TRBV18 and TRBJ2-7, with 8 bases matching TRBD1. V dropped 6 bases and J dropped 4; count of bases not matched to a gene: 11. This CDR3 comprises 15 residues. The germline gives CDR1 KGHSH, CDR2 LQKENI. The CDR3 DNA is TGTGCCAGCTCCCCCGGAGGAGACAGGGGATACGAGCAGTACTTC. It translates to CASSPGGDRGYEQYF.

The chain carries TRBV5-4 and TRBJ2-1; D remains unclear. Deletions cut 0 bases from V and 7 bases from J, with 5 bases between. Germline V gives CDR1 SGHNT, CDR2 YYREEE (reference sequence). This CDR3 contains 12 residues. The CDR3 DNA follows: TGTGCCAGCAGCTTGGGGGCAAATGAGCAGTTCTTC. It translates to CASSLGANEQFF.

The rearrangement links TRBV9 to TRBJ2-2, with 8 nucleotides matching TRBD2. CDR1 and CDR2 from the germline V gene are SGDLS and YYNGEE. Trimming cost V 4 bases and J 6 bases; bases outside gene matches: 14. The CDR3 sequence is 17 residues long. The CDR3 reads CASSPPSGRGAAGELFF. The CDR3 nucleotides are TGTGCCAGCAGCCCCCCCTCGGGGCGGGGGGCCGCCGGGGAGCTGTTTTTT.

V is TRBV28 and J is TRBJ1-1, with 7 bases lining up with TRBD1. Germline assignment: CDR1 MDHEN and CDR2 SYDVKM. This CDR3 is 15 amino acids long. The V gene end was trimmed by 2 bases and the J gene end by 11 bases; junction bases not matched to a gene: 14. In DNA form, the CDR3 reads TGTGCCAGCAGTTTAGGATCAGGGGGGAACTTGTTGGCTTTCTTT. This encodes CASSLGSGGNLLAFF.

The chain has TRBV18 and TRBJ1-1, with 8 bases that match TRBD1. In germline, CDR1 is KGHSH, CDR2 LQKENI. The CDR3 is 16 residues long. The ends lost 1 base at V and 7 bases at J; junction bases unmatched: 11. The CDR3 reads CASSPLGTGRRGEAFF. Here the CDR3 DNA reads TGTGCCAGCTCACCACTCGGGACAGGCCGACGGGGTGAAGCTTTCTTT.

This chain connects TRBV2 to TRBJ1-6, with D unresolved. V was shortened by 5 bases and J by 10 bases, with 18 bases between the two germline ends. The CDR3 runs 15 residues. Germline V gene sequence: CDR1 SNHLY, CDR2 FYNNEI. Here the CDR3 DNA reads TGTGCCAGCAGTCCCTTACCCGGGTCCTACTCACCCCTCCACTTT. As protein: CASSPLPGSYSPLHF.

As DNA, the CDR3 is TGTGCCAGCAGCTTAGTGGGAGGGATTGAGACCCAGTACTTC. As protein: CASSLVGGIETQYF. This chain connects TRBV7-2 to TRBJ2-5; TRBD2 matches at 7 bases. The germline V gene encodes CDR1 SGHTA and CDR2 FQGNSA. The ends lost 1 base at V and 5 bases at J; junction bases unmatched: 4. The CDR3 totals 14 residues.

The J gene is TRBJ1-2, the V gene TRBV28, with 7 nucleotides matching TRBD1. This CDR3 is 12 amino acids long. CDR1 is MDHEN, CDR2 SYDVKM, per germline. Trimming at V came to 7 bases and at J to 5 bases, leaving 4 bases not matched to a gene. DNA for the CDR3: TGTGCCAGCACCGTGACAGGGTATGGCTACACCTTC. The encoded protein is CASTVTGYGYTF.

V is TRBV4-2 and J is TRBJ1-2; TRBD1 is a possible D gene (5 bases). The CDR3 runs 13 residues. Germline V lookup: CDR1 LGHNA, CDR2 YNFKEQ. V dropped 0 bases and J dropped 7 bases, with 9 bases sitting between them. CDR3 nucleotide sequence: TGTGCCAGCAGCCAAGATGACAGCAGTGGCTACACCTTC. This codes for CASSQDDSSGYTF.

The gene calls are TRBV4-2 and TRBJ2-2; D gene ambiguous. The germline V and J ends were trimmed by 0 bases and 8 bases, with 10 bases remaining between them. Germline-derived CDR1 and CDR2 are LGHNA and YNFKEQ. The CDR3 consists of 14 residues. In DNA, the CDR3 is TGTGCCAGCAGCCAAGATCAGGAAGCTGGGGAGCTGTTTTTT. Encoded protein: CASSQDQEAGELFF.

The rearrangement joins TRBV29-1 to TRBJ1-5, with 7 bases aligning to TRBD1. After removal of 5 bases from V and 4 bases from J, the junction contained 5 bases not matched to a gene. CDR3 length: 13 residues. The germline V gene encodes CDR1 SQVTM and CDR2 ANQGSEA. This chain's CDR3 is CSVQGQQNQPQHF. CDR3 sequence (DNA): TGCAGCGTTCAGGGACAGCAGAATCAGCCCCAGCATTTT.

CDR3 region: CASSLDGTSIGFNEQFF. The CDR3 DNA sequence: TGTGCCAGCAGCTTAGATGGGACTAGCATAGGGTTCAATGAGCAGTTCTTC. This chain links TRBV7-2 with TRBJ2-1; 9 bases are shared with TRBD2. V lost 1 base, J lost 6 bases, and 10 bases stayed unmatched. Germline V CDR1 and CDR2: SGHTA, FQGNSA. The CDR3 covers 17 residues.

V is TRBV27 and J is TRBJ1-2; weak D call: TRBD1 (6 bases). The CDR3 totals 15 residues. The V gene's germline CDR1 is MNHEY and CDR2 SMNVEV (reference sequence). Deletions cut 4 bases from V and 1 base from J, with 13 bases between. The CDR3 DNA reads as TGTGCCAGCAGTTCTTCAGCCAGGGGTAACTATGGCTACACCTTC. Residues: CASSSSARGNYGYTF.

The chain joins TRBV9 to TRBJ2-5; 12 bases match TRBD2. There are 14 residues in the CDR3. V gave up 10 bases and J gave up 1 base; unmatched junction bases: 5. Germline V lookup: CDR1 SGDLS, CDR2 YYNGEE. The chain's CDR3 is CARGLAGCQETQYF. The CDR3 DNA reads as TGTGCCCGGGGACTAGCGGGCTGCCAAGAGACCCAGTACTTC. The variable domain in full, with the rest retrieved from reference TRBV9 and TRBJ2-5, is DSGVTQTPKHLITATGQRVTLRCSPRSGDLSVYWYQQSLDQGLQFLIQYYNGEERAKGNILERFSAQQFPDLHSELNLSSLELGDSALYFCARGLAGCQETQYFGPGTRLLVL.

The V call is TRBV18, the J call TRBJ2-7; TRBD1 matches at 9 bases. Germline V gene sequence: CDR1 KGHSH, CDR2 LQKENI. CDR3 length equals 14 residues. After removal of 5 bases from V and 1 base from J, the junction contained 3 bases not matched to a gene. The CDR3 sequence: CASSTGQGSYEQYF. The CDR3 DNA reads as TGTGCCAGCTCAACTGGACAGGGGTCCTACGAGCAGTACTTC.

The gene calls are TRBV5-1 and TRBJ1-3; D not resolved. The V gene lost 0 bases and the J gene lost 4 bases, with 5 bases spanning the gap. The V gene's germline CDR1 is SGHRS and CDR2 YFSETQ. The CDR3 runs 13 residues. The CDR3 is CASSLEIGNTIYF. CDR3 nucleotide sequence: TGCGCCAGCAGCTTGGAAATAGGAAACACCATATATTTT.

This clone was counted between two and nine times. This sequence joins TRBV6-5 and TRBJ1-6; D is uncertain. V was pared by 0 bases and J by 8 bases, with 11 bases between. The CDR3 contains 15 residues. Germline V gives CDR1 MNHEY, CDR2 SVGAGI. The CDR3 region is CASSYSSGNDSPLHF. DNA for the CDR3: TGTGCCAGCAGTTACTCTTCCGGGAACGATTCACCCCTCCACTTT.

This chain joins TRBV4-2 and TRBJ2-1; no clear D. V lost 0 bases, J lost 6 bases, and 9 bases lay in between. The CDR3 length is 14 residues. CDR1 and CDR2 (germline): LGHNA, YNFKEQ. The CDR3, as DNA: TGTGCCAGCAGCCAAGAGAGGCTGGGCAATGAGCAGTTCTTC. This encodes CASSQERLGNEQFF.

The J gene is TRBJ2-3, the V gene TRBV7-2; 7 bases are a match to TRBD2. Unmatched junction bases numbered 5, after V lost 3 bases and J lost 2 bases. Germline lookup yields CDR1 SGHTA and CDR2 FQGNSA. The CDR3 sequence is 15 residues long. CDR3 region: CASSFAGGTTDTQYF. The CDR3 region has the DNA TGTGCCAGCAGCTTCGCCGGGGGGACCACAGATACGCAGTATTTT.